These 17 T cell receptor beta chains came from one sample sequenced in a study of cytomegalovirus exposure and HLA in healthy donors. PCR involved 60 Vbeta and 13 Jbeta primers. Profiled with immunoSEQ multiplex PCR; TCRdb holds only in-frame clones, not every one. The table has 85,000 to 130,000 clones, around 80% seen once. Sequenced sample: PBMCs. Receptor source: a woman younger than 35 in good health and CMV-seronegative.

The chain links TRBV7-9 to TRBJ2-5; perhaps TRBD1 as D (6 bases). The length of the CDR3 is 14 residues. Germline V lookup: CDR1 SEHNR, CDR2 FQNEAQ (reference sequence). V was clipped by 1 base and J by 3 bases, with 9 bases between them. The CDR3: CASSLGQEKETQYF. In DNA form, the CDR3 reads TGTGCCAGCAGCTTAGGACAGGAGAAAGAGACCCAGTACTTC. Variable domain in full (rest from reference TRBV7-9 and TRBJ2-5): DTGVSQNPRHKITKRGQNVTFRCDPISEHNRLYWYRQTLGQGPEFLTYFQNEAQLEKSRLLSDRFSAERPKGSFSTLEIQRTEQGDSAMYLCASSLGQEKETQYFGPGTRLLVL.

V usage is TRBV27 and J usage is TRBJ1-6; D might be TRBD1 (6 bases). The CDR3 loop spans 16 amino acids. Trimming removed 6 bases from V and 4 bases from J, with 16 bases in between. Germline lookup yields CDR1 MNHEY and CDR2 SMNVEV (reference sequence). The CDR3 is CASRTTGSPYNSPLHF. The CDR3 DNA reads TGTGCCAGCAGAACTACAGGGAGTCCGTATAATTCACCCCTCCACTTT.

The chain links TRBV7-3 to TRBJ2-5; tentative D call: TRBD2 (6 bases). The CDR3 consists of 13 residues. The V end lost 5 bases, the J end lost 2 bases, and 9 bases lay between the germline ends. Germline CDR1 is SGHTA and CDR2 is FQGTGA. DNA for the CDR3: TGTGCCAGCAGCAAGACTAGGCAAGAGACCCAGTACTTC. Residues: CASSKTRQETQYF.

The V and J genes are TRBV7-2 and TRBJ2-5, with 8 bases matching TRBD2. This CDR3 has 16 amino acids. The ends lost 1 base at V and 4 bases at J; junction bases unmatched: 8. Germline V gene lookup returns CDR1 SGHTA and CDR2 FQGNSA. The CDR3 DNA is TGTGCCAGCAGCTTAGTCCCTGCGGGGGGCGGAGAGACCCAGTACTTC. Translating it yields CASSLVPAGGGETQYF.

There are a few counts of this clone. The chain recombines TRBV28 with TRBJ1-1, with TRBD1 matching over 9 bases. V lost 0 bases to trimming and J lost 11 bases; unmatched junction nucleotides: 1. CDR1 MDHEN and CDR2 SYDVKM come from the germline V gene. CDR3 length: 12 residues. CDR3 bases: TGTGCCAGCAGTTTATGGGACAGGGGTGCTTTCTTT. This codes for CASSLWDRGAFF.

This rearrangement joins TRBV11-1 to TRBJ2-2, with 14 bases lining up with TRBD2. V trimming: 4 bases; J trimming: 7 bases; junction bases outside the gene matches: 14. Germline V CDR1 and CDR2: SGHAT, FQDESV (reference sequence). This CDR3 spans 19 amino acids. The chain's CDR3 is CASSSRTSGRPGASGELFF. The DNA for the CDR3 is TGTGCCAGCAGCTCGAGGACTAGCGGGAGGCCCGGGGCCAGCGGGGAGCTGTTTTTT.

This chain joins TRBV5-1 and TRBJ2-1, with 7 bases fitting TRBD2. CDR1 and CDR2 from the germline V gene are SGHRS and YFSETQ. The V gene end was trimmed by 1 base and the J gene end by 6 bases; junction bases not matched to a gene: 10. This CDR3 has 16 amino acids. CDR3 amino acids: CASSLRGGPVFNEQFF. In DNA, the CDR3 is TGCGCCAGCAGCTTGCGGGGAGGGCCGGTTTTCAATGAGCAGTTCTTC.

The chain combines TRBV4-3 with TRBJ1-5; 8 bases line up with TRBD1. V was clipped by 3 bases and J by 2 bases; unmatched bases: 3. The CDR3 consists of 15 residues. CDR1 and CDR2 from the germline V gene are LGHNA and YSLEER. Written as DNA, the CDR3 is TGCGCCAGCAGCCACGACAGGGGAGGCAATCAGCCCCAGCATTTT. It translates to CASSHDRGGNQPQHF.

This clone was seen a single time. The chain employs TRBV7-9 and TRBJ2-5; 7 bases map to TRBD2. Germline V lookup: CDR1 SEHNR, CDR2 FQNEAQ (reference sequence). V lost 5 bases to trimming and J lost 6 bases; unmatched junction nucleotides: 12. The CDR3 loop spans 15 amino acids. The CDR3 DNA reads TGTGCCAGCAGCCCACCCGGACTAGTTAGACAGACCCAGTACTTC. This codes for CASSPPGLVRQTQYF.

This clone was seen a single time. This chain joins TRBV11-2 and TRBJ2-7, with a weak D call TRBD1 (6 bases). The germline V and J ends were trimmed by 5 bases and 0 bases, with 26 bases remaining between them. Germline-derived CDR1 and CDR2 are SGHAT and FQNNGV. The CDR3 has 19 residues. CDR3 nucleotides: TGTGCCAGCAGCCCGCCCCATTCAACCGGGACACCAAACTCCTACGAGCAGTACTTC. Translating gives CASSPPHSTGTPNSYEQYF.

This chain uses TRBV6-1 with TRBJ1-3; D is perhaps TRBD1 (6 bases). In germline, CDR1 is MNHNS, CDR2 SASEGT. V gave up 7 bases and J gave up 0 bases, with 7 bases separating them. The CDR3 sequence is 13 residues long. In DNA form, the CDR3 reads TGTGCCAGCACAGGGGTCTCTGGAAACACCATATATTTT. Its protein is CASTGVSGNTIYF.

This clone was detected only once. The chain recombines TRBV6-5 with TRBJ2-2; 8 positions match TRBD2. Germline CDR1 MNHEY, CDR2 SVGAGI. V shed 6 bases, J shed 7 bases, and the junction held 1 base outside the gene matches. The CDR3 sequence is 12 residues long. CDR3 sequence: CASSGGVGELFF. The DNA for the CDR3 is TGTGCCAGCAGCGGGGGGGTCGGGGAGCTGTTTTTT.

The gene calls are TRBV27 and TRBJ1-1; 7 bases agree with TRBD1. Trimming cost V 7 bases and J 1 base; bases outside gene matches: 9. CDR3 length: 15 amino acids. CDR1 and CDR2 from the germline V gene are MNHEY and SMNVEV (reference sequence). The CDR3, as DNA: TGTGCCAGCACCAGCCGACAGGGTGGGAACACTGAAGCTTTCTTT. This codes for CASTSRQGGNTEAFF.

This CDR3 is CASSFLRMNTEAFF. The CDR3 nucleotides are TGTGCCAGCAGTTTTCTCAGGATGAACACTGAAGCTTTCTTT. This sequence joins TRBV27 and TRBJ1-1, with D unclear. Trimming cost V 3 bases and J 0 bases, with 8 bases left between them. CDR1 and CDR2 (germline): MNHEY, SMNVEV (reference sequence). The CDR3 has 14 amino acids.

The chain employs TRBV28 and TRBJ2-7; D possibly corresponds to TRBD1 (6 bases). V gave up 7 bases and J gave up 0 bases, with 16 bases separating them. This CDR3 has 15 residues. Germline V gene lookup returns CDR1 MDHEN and CDR2 SYDVKM. The CDR3 loop is CASNEDSPNSYEQYF. The CDR3 DNA reads as TGTGCCAGCAATGAGGACAGCCCCAACTCCTACGAGCAGTACTTC.

The sample holds a few counts of this clone. J is TRBJ1-1 and V is TRBV4-1; D not certain. Trimming stripped 4 bases from V and 3 bases from J, with 12 bases between. This CDR3 comprises 14 residues. Looked up from germline, CDR1 is MGHRA and CDR2 is YSYEKL. The CDR3 DNA sequence: TGCGCCAGCAGCCGAACCAACGGGGACACTGAAGCTTTCTTT. This sequence encodes CASSRTNGDTEAFF.

The chain carries TRBV30 and TRBJ2-7, with 14 bases identical to TRBD2. The CDR3 runs 15 residues. V dropped 1 base and J dropped 2; count of bases not matched to a gene: 1. Germline V gives CDR1 GTSNPN, CDR2 SVGIG (reference sequence). The CDR3 spells CAWSAGLAGAYEQYF. CDR3 coding DNA: TGTGCCTGGAGTGCGGGACTAGCGGGAGCCTACGAGCAGTACTTC.